The source of this T cell receptor (beta chain) is a study of cytomegalovirus exposure and HLA in healthy donors. Germline V gene data show CDR1 as GTSNPN and CDR2 as SVGIG (reference sequence). CDR3 length equals 17 residues. V was pared by 2 bases and J by 1 base, with 17 bases between. This clone occurred a few times. Its antigen is unknown. Study outcomes and limitations: Earlier analysis found most TCR beta V segments productive about 87% or about 30% of the time.

Researchers ran the PCR with 60 Vbeta and 13 Jbeta primers. This table comes from immunoSEQ multiplex PCR, and its TCRdb copy is limited to in-frame clones, with some not included. Here the sample spans 170,000 or so clones, about 80% being singletons. This rearrangement joins TRBV30 to TRBJ1-4; D is ambiguous. Sequencing was done on a sample of PBMCs. This receptor was obtained from a boy younger than 18 in good health and CMV-seronegative. CDR3 coding DNA: TGTGCCTGGAGTCCTGCCGCTACCCTTGGAACTAATGAAAAACTGTTTTTT. This translates into CAWSPAATLGTNEKLFF.